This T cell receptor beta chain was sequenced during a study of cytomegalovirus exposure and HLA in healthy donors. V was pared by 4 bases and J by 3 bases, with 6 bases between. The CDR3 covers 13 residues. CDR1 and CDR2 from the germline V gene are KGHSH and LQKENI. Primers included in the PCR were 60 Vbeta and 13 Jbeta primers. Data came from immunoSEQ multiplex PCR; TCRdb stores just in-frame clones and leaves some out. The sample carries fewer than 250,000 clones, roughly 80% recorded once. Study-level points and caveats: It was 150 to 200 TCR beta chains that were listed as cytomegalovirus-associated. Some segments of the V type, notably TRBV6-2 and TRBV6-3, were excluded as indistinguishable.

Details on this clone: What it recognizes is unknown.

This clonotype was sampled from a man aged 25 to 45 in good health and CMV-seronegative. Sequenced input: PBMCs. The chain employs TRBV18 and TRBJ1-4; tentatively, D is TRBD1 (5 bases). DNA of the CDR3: TGTGCCAGCTCACGGGACTCTAATGAAAAACTGTTTTTT. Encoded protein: CASSRDSNEKLFF.